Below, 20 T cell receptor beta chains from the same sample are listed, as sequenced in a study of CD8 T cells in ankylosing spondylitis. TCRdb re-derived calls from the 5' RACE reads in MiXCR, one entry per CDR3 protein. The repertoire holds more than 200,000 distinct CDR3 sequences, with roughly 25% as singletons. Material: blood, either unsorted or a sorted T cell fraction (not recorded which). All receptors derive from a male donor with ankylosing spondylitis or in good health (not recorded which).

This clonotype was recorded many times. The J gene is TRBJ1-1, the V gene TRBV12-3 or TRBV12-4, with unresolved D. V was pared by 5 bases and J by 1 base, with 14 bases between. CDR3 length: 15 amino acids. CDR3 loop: CASSPRTGKNTEAFF. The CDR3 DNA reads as TGTGCCAGCAGTCCAAGGACGGGTAAGAACACTGAAGCTTTCTTT.

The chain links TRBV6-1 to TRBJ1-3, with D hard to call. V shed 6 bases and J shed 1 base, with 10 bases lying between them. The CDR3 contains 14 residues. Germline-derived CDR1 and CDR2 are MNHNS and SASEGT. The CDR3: CASRAMSSGNTIYF. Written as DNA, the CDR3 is TGTGCCAGCAGAGCTATGTCTTCTGGAAACACCATATATTTT.

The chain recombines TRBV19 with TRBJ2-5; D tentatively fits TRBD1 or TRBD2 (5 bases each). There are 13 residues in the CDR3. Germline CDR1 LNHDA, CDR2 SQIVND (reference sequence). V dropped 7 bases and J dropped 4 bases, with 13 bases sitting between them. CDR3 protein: CASTPRERETQYF. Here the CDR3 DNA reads TGTGCCAGTACTCCCAGGGAGCGAGAGACCCAGTACTTC.

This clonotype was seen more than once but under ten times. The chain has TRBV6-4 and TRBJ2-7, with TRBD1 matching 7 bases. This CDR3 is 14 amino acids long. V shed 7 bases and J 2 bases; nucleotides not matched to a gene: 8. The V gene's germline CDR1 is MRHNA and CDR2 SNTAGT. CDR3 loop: CASKGTASAYEQYF. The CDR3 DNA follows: TGTGCCAGCAAAGGGACAGCCTCAGCCTACGAGCAGTACTTC.

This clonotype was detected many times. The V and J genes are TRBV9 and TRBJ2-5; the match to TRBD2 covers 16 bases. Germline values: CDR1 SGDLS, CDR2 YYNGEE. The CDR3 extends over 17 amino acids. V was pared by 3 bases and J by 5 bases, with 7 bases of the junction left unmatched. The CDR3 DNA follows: TGTGCCAGCAGCGAGGGGACTAGCGGGGGGGCCGCTGAGACCCAGTACTTC. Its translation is CASSEGTSGGAAETQYF.

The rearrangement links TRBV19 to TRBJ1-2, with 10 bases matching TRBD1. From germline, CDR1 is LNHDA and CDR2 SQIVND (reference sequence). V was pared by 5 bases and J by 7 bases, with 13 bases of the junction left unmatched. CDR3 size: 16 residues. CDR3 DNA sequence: TGTGCCAGTAGTTCCCCCCGGACAGGGGGAAGGGGTGGCTACACCTTC. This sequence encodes CASSSPRTGGRGGYTF. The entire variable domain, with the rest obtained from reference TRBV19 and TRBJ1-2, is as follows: DGGITQSPKYLFRKEGQNVTLSCEQNLNHDAMYWYRQDPGQGLRLIYYSQIVNDFQKGDIAEGYSVSREKKESFPLTVTSAQKNPTAFYLCASSSPRTGGRGGYTFGSGTRLTVV.

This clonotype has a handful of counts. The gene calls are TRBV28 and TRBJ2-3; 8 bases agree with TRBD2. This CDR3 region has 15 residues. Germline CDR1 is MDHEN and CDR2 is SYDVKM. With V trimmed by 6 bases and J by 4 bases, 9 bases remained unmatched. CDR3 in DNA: TGTGCCAGCAGCCCTCGGGGGGGGGTCTCAGATACGCAGTATTTT. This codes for CASSPRGGVSDTQYF. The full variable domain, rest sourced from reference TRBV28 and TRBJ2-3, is DVKVTQSSRYLVKRTGEKVFLECVQDMDHENMFWYRQDPGLGLRLIYFSYDVKMKEKGDIPEGYSVSREKKERFSLILESASTNQTSMYLCASSPRGGVSDTQYFGPGTRLTVL.

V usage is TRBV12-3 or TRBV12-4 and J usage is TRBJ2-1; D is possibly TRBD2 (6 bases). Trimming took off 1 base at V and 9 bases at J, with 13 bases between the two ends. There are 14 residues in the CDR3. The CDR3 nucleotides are TGTGCCAGCAGTTTAGAGCGCGGGGTTGTTGAGCAGTTCTTC. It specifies CASSLERGVVEQFF.

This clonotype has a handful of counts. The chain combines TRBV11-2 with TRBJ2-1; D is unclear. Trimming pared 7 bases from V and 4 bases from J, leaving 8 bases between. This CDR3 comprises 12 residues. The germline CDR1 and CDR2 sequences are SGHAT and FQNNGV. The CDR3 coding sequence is TGTGCCAGCAACATACCATACAATGAGCAGTTCTTC. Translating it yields CASNIPYNEQFF. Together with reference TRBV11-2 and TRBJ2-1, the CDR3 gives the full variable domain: EAGVAQSPRYKIIEKRQSVAFWCNPISGHATLYWYQQILGQGPKLLIQFQNNGVVDDSQLPKDRFSAERLKGVDSTLKIQPAKLEDSAVYLCASNIPYNEQFFGPGTRLTVL.

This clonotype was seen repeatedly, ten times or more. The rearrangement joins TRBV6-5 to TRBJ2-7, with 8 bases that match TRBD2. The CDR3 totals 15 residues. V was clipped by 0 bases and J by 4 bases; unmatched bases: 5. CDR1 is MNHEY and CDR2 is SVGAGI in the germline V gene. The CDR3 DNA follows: TGTGCCAGCAGTTACTCGCGGGGGGCGGCTTACGAGCAGTACTTC. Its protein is CASSYSRGAAYEQYF.

In DNA form, the CDR3 reads TGTGCCAGCAGCAAACGGACAGGGATCGGTCAGCCCCAGCATTTT. Encoded protein: CASSKRTGIGQPQHF. This chain joins TRBV7-2 and TRBJ1-5, with 8 nucleotides matching TRBD1. Losses at the gene ends were 5 bases for V and 6 bases for J; bases not matched to a gene: 9. CDR3 size: 15 residues. The germline gives CDR1 SGHTA, CDR2 FQGNSA.

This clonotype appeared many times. As DNA, the CDR3 is TGCAGTGCTCGCCGAAACACTGAAGCTTTCTTT. Protein: CSARRNTEAFF. The J gene is TRBJ1-1, the V gene TRBV20-1; D remains unclear. The germline V and J ends were trimmed by 5 bases and 2 bases, with 6 bases remaining between them. This CDR3 is 11 amino acids long. The germline V gene has CDR1 DFQATT and CDR2 SNEGSKA (reference sequence).

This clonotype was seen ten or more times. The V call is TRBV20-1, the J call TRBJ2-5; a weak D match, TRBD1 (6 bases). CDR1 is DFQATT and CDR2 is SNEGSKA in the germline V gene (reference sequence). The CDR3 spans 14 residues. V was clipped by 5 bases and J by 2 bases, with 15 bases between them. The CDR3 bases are TGCAGTGCTGAGCAAACCGGGACACAAGAGACCCAGTACTTC. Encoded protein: CSAEQTGTQETQYF.

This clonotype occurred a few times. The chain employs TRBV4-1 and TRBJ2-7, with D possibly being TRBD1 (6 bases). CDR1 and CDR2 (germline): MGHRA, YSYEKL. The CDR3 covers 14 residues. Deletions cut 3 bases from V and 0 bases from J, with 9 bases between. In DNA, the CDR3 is TGCGCCAGCAGCCAGGGGGACAACTCCTACGAGCAGTACTTC. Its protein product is CASSQGDNSYEQYF.

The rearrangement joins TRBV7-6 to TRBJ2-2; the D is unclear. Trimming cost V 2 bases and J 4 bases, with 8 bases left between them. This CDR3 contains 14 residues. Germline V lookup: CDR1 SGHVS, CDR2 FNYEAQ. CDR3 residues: CASSLLGFTGELFF. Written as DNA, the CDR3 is TGTGCCAGCAGCTTATTAGGTTTCACCGGGGAGCTGTTTTTT.

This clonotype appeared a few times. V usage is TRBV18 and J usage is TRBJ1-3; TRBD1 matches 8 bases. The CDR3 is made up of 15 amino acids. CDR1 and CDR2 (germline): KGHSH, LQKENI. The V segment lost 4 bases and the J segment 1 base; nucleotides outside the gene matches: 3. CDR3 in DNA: TGTGCCAGCTCACGCGGACAGGGATCTGGAAACACCATATATTTT. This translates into CASSRGQGSGNTIYF.

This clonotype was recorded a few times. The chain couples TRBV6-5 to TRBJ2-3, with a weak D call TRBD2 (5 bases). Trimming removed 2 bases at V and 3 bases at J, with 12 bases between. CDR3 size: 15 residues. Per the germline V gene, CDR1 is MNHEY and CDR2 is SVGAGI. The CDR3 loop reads CASSYGLAETDTQYF. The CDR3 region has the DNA TGTGCCAGCAGTTACGGCCTAGCTGAGACAGATACGCAGTATTTT.

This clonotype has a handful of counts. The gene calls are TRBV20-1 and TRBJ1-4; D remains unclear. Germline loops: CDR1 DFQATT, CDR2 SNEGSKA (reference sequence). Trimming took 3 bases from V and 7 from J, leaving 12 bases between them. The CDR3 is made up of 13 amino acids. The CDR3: CSASPDGPEKLFF. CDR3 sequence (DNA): TGCAGTGCTAGCCCGGACGGACCTGAAAAACTGTTTTTT.

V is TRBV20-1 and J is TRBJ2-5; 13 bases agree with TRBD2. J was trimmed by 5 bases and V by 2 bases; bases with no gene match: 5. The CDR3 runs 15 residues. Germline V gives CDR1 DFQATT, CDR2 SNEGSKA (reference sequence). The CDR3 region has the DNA TGCAGTGCTAGAATACTAGCGGGGGGGCAGGAGACCCAGTACTTC. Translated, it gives CSARILAGGQETQYF.

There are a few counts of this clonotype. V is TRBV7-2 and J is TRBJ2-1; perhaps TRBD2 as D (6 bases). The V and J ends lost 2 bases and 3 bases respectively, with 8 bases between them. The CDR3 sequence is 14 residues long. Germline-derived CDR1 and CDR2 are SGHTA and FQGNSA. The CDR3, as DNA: TGTGCCAGCAGCTTAACTAGCAGCTACAATGAGCAGTTCTTC. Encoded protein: CASSLTSSYNEQFF.